This T cell receptor (beta chain) was observed in a study of blood T cell repertoires in COVID-19. In the original analysis: Amplification from reference gene primers served as the basis for estimated nucleated cell counts. TCRdb's copy holds only in-frame clones and misses some; the assay was immunoSEQ multiplex PCR. The V and J calls and the clone size are those of that table, but D and trimming were determined from the DNA. The table has 300,000 to 400,000 clones, around 87% seen once. Per the germline V gene, CDR1 is SNHLY and CDR2 is FYNNEI. Unmatched junction bases numbered 7, after V lost 2 bases and J lost 7 bases. The CDR3 is made up of 14 amino acids.

The chain has TRBV2 and TRBJ1-1, with 7 bases that match TRBD1. Sequencing was performed on peripheral blood. This receptor was obtained from a woman aged 45-60 years who had recovered from COVID-19. CDR3 protein: CASSELQGWYEAFF. Here the CDR3 DNA reads TGTGCCAGCAGTGAACTACAGGGGTGGTATGAAGCTTTCTTT.